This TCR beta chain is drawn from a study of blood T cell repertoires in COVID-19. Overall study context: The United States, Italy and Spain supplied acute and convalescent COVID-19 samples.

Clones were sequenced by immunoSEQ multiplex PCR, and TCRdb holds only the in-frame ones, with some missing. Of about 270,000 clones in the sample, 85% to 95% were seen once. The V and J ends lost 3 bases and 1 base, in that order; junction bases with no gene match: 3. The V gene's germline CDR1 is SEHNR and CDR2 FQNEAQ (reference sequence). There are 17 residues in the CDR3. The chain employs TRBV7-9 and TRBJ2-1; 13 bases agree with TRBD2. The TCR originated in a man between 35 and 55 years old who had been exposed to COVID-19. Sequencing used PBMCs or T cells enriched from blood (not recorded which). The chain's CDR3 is CASSFPGLAGSYNEQFF. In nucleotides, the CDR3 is TGTGCCAGCAGCTTCCCGGGACTAGCGGGATCCTACAATGAGCAGTTCTTC.